This is a list of T cell receptor beta chains from one sample in a study of blood T cell repertoires in COVID-19. Libraries were prepared by immunoSEQ multiplex PCR; TCRdb keeps only in-frame clonotypes and omits some of them. Among fewer than 120,000 clones, less than 85% were seen once, and the ten largest hold 3.8%. The sequencing input was peripheral blood. These receptors all stem from a woman aged 80 or over with acute or convalescent COVID-19. The CDR3 runs from the conserved cysteine through the conserved F or W. The order of the fields is D gene, clone size, V gene, J gene, CDR3 protein, CDR3 DNA. The D gene is left open where the match is weak. The size field is filled for only some rows; it gives once, few, many or a size class.

>NA|NA|TRBV14|TRBJ2-6
CASSHFIGSPWSSGANVLTF
TGTGCCAGCAGCCATTTCATTGGTTCTCCTTGGAGCTCTGGGGCCAACGTCCTGACTTTC
>NA|once|TRBV5-6|TRBJ1-2
CASTLAAYGYTF
TGTGCCAGCACCCTAGCAGCCTATGGCTACACCTTC
>NA|NA|TRBV10-2|TRBJ1-1
CASSAGRATEAFF
TGCGCCAGCAGCGCCGGCAGGGCGACTGAAGCTTTCTTT
>NA|NA|TRBV24-1|TRBJ2-6
CATSVAGANVLTF
TGTGCCACCAGTGTAGCTGGGGCCAACGTCCTGACTTTC
>TRBD2|NA|TRBV11-2|TRBJ2-3
CASSLVGLAGTDTQYF
TGTGCCAGCAGCTTAGTAGGCCTAGCGGGTACAGATACGCAGTATTTT
>TRBD1|NA|TRBV5-1|TRBJ1-4
CASSDPGGANEKLFF
TGCGCCAGCAGCGACCCAGGGGGCGCAAATGAAAAACTGTTTTTT
>NA|NA|TRBV5-1|TRBJ2-3
CASSGQPFTDTQYF
TGCGCCAGCAGCGGGCAGCCCTTCACAGATACGCAGTATTTT
>NA|NA|TRBV10-1|TRBJ1-1
CASSESGEAFF
TGCGCCAGCAGTGAATCCGGGGAAGCTTTCTTT
>TRBD1|NA|TRBV9|TRBJ1-1
CASSVGVTQGQNTEAFF
TGTGCCAGCAGCGTAGGAGTGACACAGGGGCAGAACACTGAAGCTTTCTTT
>NA|NA|TRBV28|TRBJ2-7
CASSLGGARNTYEQYF
TGTGCCAGCAGTTTAGGAGGGGCAAGGAATACCTACGAGCAGTACTTC
>NA|NA|TRBV4-3|TRBJ1-6
CASSQAPGLNSPLHF
TGCGCCAGCAGCCAAGCCCCAGGCCTTAATTCACCCCTCCACTTT
>TRBD2|NA|TRBV5-4|TRBJ2-1
CASSLRTSGPNEQFF
TGTGCCAGCAGCTTGCGGACTAGCGGCCCCAATGAGCAGTTCTTC
>TRBD2|NA|TRBV7-2|TRBJ2-5
CASSFWTSGWGTQYF
TGTGCCAGCAGCTTCTGGACTAGTGGGTGGGGGACCCAGTACTTC
>NA|NA|TRBV6-2/TRBV6-3|TRBJ2-7
CASSYPAYRGSGLDEQYF
TGTGCCAGCAGTTACCCGGCCTACAGGGGGTCAGGACTAGACGAGCAGTACTTC
>TRBD2|few|TRBV5-4|TRBJ2-2
CASSAAGVGTGELFF
TGTGCCAGCAGCGCCGCGGGAGTTGGGACCGGGGAGCTGTTTTTT
>TRBD2|NA|TRBV6-5|TRBJ2-3
CASSYTAGREDTQYF
TGTGCCAGCAGTTACACAGCGGGGAGGGAGGATACGCAGTATTTT
>TRBD2|NA|TRBV7-8|TRBJ2-1
CASSLAWEGYNEQFF
TGTGCCAGCAGCTTAGCATGGGAGGGCTACAATGAGCAGTTCTTC